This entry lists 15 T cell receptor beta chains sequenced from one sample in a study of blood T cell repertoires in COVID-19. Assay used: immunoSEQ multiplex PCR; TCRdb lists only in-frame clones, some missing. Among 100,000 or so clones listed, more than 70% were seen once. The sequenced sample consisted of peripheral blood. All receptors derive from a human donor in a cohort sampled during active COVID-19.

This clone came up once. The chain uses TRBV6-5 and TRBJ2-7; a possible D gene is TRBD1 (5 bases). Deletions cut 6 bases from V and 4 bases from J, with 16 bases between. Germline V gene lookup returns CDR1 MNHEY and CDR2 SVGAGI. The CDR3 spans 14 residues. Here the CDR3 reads CASSPQWGRYEQYF. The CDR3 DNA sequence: TGTGCCAGCAGCCCACAGTGGGGCCGATACGAGCAGTACTTC.

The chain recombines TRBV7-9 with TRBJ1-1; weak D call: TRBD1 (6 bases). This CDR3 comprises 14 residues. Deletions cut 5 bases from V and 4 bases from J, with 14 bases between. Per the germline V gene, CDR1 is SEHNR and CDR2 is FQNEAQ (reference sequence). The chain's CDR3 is CASSEQGMGTEAFF. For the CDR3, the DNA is TGTGCCAGCAGCGAACAGGGTATGGGCACTGAAGCTTTCTTT.

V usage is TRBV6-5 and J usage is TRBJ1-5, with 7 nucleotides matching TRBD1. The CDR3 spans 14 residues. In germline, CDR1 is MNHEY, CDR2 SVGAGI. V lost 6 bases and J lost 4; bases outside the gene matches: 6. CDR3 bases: TGTGCCAGCAGGTTCACAGGGGCAAATCAGCCCCAGCATTTT. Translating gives CASRFTGANQPQHF.

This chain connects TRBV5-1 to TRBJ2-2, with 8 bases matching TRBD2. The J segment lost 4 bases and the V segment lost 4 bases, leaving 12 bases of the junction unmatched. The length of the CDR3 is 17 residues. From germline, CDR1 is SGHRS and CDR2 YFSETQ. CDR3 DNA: TGCGCCAGCAGCGGGATCGGCGGGGGGAGGAGCACCGGGGAGCTGTTTTTT. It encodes CASSGIGGGRSTGELFF.

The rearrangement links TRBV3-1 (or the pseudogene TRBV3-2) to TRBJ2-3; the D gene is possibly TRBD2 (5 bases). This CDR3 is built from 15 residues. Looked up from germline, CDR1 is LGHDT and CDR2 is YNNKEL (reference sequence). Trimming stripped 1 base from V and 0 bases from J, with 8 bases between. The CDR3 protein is CASSQGGGSTDTQYF. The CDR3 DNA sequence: TGTGCCAGCAGCCAAGGAGGAGGAAGCACAGATACGCAGTATTTT.

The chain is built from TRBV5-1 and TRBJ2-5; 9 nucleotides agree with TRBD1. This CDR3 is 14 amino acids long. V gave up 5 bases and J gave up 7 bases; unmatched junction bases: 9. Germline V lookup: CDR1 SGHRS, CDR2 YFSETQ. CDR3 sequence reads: CASRQTGGGWTQYF. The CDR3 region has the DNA TGCGCCAGCAGACAGACAGGGGGTGGATGGACCCAGTACTTC.

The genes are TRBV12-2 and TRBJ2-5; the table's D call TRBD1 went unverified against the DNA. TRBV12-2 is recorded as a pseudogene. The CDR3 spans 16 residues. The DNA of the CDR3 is TGTGCAAGTCGCTGGGAAAGGGGGACGGCTGGGGAGACCCAGTACTTC. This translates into CASRWERGTAGETQYF.

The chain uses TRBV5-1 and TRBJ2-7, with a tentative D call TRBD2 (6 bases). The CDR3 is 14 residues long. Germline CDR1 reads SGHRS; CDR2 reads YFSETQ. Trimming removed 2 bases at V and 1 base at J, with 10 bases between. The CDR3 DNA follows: TGCGCCAGCAGCTTCAATAGCGGATCCTACGAGCAGTACTTC. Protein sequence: CASSFNSGSYEQYF.

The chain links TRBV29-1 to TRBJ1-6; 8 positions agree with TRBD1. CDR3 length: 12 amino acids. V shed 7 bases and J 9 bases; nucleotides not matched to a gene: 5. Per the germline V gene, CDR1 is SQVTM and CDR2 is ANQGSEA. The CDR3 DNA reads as TGCAGCGCAACGGACAGGGTTTCACCCCTCCACTTT. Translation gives CSATDRVSPLHF.

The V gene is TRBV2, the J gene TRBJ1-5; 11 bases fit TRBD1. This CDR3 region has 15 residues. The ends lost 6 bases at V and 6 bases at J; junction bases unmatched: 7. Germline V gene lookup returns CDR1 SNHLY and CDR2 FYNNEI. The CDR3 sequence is CASRDWTGGSQPQHF. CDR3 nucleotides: TGTGCCAGCAGAGACTGGACAGGGGGCTCTCAGCCCCAGCATTTT.

CDR3 DNA sequence: TGTGCCAGCAGCTGGAATGCACAGGGGGCTTGGAATTCACCCCTCCACTTT. It yields the protein CASSWNAQGAWNSPLHF. The J gene is TRBJ1-6, the V gene TRBV7-9; 9 bases are shared with TRBD1. The CDR3 is 17 residues long. Germline V gene data show CDR1 as SEHNR and CDR2 as FQNEAQ (reference sequence). V shed 4 bases and J 7 bases; nucleotides not matched to a gene: 11.

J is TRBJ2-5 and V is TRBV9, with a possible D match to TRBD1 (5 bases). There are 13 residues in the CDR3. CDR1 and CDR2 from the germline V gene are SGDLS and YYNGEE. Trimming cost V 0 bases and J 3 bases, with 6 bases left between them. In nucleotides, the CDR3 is TGTGCCAGCAGCGTAGTAGGGGAAGAGACCCAGTACTTC. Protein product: CASSVVGEETQYF.

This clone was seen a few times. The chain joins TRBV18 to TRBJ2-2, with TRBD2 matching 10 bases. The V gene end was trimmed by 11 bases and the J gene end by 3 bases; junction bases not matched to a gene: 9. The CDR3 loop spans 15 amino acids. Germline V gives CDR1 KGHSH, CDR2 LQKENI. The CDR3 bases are TGTGCCGGTAAAATCGGACTAGCGGACACCGGGGAGCTGTTTTTT. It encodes CAGKIGLADTGELFF.

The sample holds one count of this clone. The CDR3 here is CASSTSGQGLGPINQPQHF. CDR3 DNA sequence: TGTGCCAGCAGCACGTCGGGACAGGGATTAGGCCCCATTAATCAGCCCCAGCATTTT. The genes are TRBV21-1 and TRBJ1-5; the table's D call, TRBD1, has no DNA check behind it. TRBV21-1 is designated a pseudogene. The CDR3 extends over 19 amino acids.

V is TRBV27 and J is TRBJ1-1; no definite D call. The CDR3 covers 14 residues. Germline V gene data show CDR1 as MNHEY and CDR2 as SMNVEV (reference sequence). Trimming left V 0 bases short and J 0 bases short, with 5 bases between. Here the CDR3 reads CASSLSPVNTEAFF. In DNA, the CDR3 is TGTGCCAGCAGTTTATCACCGGTGAACACTGAAGCTTTCTTT.